The source of this T cell receptor beta chain is a study of blood T cell repertoires in COVID-19. About the research overall: Whether acute or convalescent, the COVID-19 samples came from the United States, Italy and Spain.

Generated by immunoSEQ multiplex PCR, the TCRdb table keeps only in-frame clones and is missing some. This sample has 70,000 to 80,000 clones; roughly 80% occur once, and the top ten carry approximately 12%. Looked up from germline, CDR1 is SGHKS and CDR2 is YYEKEE (reference sequence). This CDR3 is 16 amino acids long. V was shortened by 0 bases and J by 4 bases, with 16 bases between the two germline ends. The V call is TRBV5-5, the J call TRBJ1-2; D gene ambiguous. The sequenced material came from peripheral blood. The clonotype comes from a human donor in a cohort sampled during active COVID-19. The CDR3 DNA reads TGTGCCAGCAGCTTGGTCCCGGCAGGCGTCACCTATGGCTACACCTTC. This sequence encodes CASSLVPAGVTYGYTF.